These 2 T cell receptor beta chains share one sample of origin, sequenced in a study of blood T cells in healthy people across ages. PCR was performed a second time for about 7 to 11 cycles using a sample-barcoded 5' primer and a J-beta primer mix. TCRdb ran MiXCR on the 5' RACE reads and lists one entry per CDR3 protein. The sample includes about 1.8 million distinct CDR3 sequences, around 48% of them seen just once. Sample: blood. The source is a woman aged 40 to 50 in good health.

This clonotype was counted only a few times. The rearrangement links TRBV12-3 or TRBV12-4 to TRBJ2-3, with 12 nucleotides matching TRBD2. There are 16 residues in the CDR3. The ends lost 6 bases at V and 7 bases at J; junction bases unmatched: 11. In DNA form, the CDR3 reads TGTGCCAGCAGCCCGCTAGCGGGGGGGGTCCCATATACGCAGTATTTT. Amino acids: CASSPLAGGVPYTQYF.

The chain employs TRBV14 and TRBJ1-2; 8 nucleotides agree with TRBD1. The V gene's germline CDR1 is SGHDN and CDR2 FVKESK. The CDR3 sequence is 16 residues long. V was pared by 1 base and J by 0 bases, with 4 bases of the junction left unmatched. The CDR3 DNA follows: TGTGCCAGCAGCCAAGGCCCAGGGGGCACTAACTATGGCTACACCTTC. Protein sequence: CASSQGPGGTNYGYTF.